The 32 T cell receptor beta chains reported below all come from one sample, sequenced in a study of shared T cell receptors in the human thymus. Data came from immunoSEQ multiplex PCR; TCRdb stores just in-frame clones and leaves some out. The data show under 700,000 clones, approximately 78% seen once. The data also belong to a second study, concerning human thymus T cells.

The sequenced sample was thymocytes. The receptors derive from a boy under two years old with a congenital heart defect.

The rearrangement uses TRBV7-2 and TRBJ2-7, with D perhaps TRBD2 (6 bases). The CDR3 length is 15 residues. Trimming removed 3 bases from V and 1 base from J, with 13 bases in between. CDR1 is SGHTA, CDR2 FQGNSA, per germline. DNA of the CDR3: TGTGCCAGCAGCTTGGGAGCGGGCTTATCCTACGAGCAGTACTTC. Translating gives CASSLGAGLSYEQYF.

In its sample, this clone was seen once. The rearrangement links TRBV4-3 to TRBJ2-7, with D perhaps matching TRBD2 (5 bases). V was clipped by 4 bases and J by 7 bases, with 20 bases between them. Germline lookup yields CDR1 LGHNA and CDR2 YSLEER. This CDR3 is 15 amino acids long. This CDR3 is CASSPKFGLASEQYF. CDR3 nucleotide sequence: TGCGCCAGCAGCCCCAAGTTTGGCCTAGCTAGTGAGCAGTACTTC.

The chain links TRBV30 to TRBJ1-4; D uncertain. In germline, CDR1 is GTSNPN, CDR2 SVGIG (reference sequence). Trimming took 0 bases from V and 0 from J, leaving 14 bases between them. The CDR3 has 17 amino acids. This CDR3 is CAWSVARLLATNEKLFF. DNA for the CDR3: TGTGCCTGGAGTGTCGCCAGGCTCCTTGCAACTAATGAAAAACTGTTTTTT.

The V gene is TRBV6-4, the J gene TRBJ2-2; 15 bases fit TRBD2. CDR3 length: 19 amino acids. The V gene end was trimmed by 2 bases and the J gene end by 4 bases; junction bases not matched to a gene: 8. Per germline, CDR1 MRHNA and CDR2 SNTAGT. The CDR3 bases are TGTGCCAGCAGTGACGGCGGACTAGCGGGAGGGCTGCCCACCGGGGAGCTGTTTTTT. Its translation: CASSDGGLAGGLPTGELFF.

The DNA for the CDR3 is TGTGCCTGGAGTTCCCCTAACGGGGGACCTAAAGAGACCCAGTACTTC. This encodes CAWSSPNGGPKETQYF. The chain combines TRBV30 with TRBJ2-5, with a tentative D call TRBD2 (6 bases). Deletions cut 2 bases from V and 3 bases from J, with 19 bases between. The germline V gene has CDR1 GTSNPN and CDR2 SVGIG (reference sequence). This CDR3 has 16 amino acids.

J is TRBJ2-3 and V is TRBV28, with 7 bases lining up with TRBD2. CDR1 and CDR2 (germline): MDHEN, SYDVKM. This CDR3 is built from 15 residues. Trimming removed 5 bases from V and 0 bases from J; junction bases left unmatched: 5. CDR3 protein: CASSPPTSSTDTQYF. The CDR3 bases are TGTGCCAGCAGTCCTCCGACTAGCAGCACAGATACGCAGTATTTT.

The genes are TRBV5-6 and TRBJ2-3; the D gene is possibly TRBD2 (5 bases). The V gene's germline CDR1 is SGHDT and CDR2 YYEEEE. This CDR3 region has 14 residues. The V end lost 1 base, the J end lost 2 bases, and 8 bases lay between the germline ends. Written as DNA, the CDR3 is TGTGCCAGCAGCTTGAGCGGCCCCACAGATACGCAGTATTTT. This translates into CASSLSGPTDTQYF.

This chain uses TRBV27 with TRBJ2-3; 7 positions agree with TRBD2. The J segment lost 1 base and the V segment lost 5 bases, leaving 9 bases of the junction unmatched. The V gene's germline CDR1 is MNHEY and CDR2 SMNVEV (reference sequence). The length of the CDR3 is 16 residues. The CDR3: CASSPAQRDCTDTQYF. CDR3 in DNA: TGTGCCAGCAGTCCCGCCCAGCGGGACTGCACAGATACGCAGTATTTT.

The chain links TRBV18 to TRBJ2-1; D perhaps matches TRBD2 (6 bases). This CDR3 has 12 residues. Germline V gene data show CDR1 as KGHSH and CDR2 as LQKENI. Trimming stripped 2 bases from V and 10 bases from J, with 9 bases between. In nucleotides, the CDR3 is TGTGCCAGCTCACCAACAGGAGGGGAGCAGTTCTTC. Its protein product is CASSPTGGEQFF.

The chain employs TRBV5-6 and TRBJ2-3; possible D gene TRBD1, 5 bases. Deletions cut 2 bases from V and 1 base from J, with 8 bases between. The CDR3 spans 14 residues. From germline, CDR1 is SGHDT and CDR2 YYEEEE. In DNA, the CDR3 is TGTGCCAGCAGCTTCTCCAGGGGCACAGATACGCAGTATTTT. Its protein is CASSFSRGTDTQYF.

J is TRBJ1-1 and V is TRBV30; tentative D call: TRBD1 (5 bases). This CDR3 has 14 amino acids. V lost 3 bases, J lost 1 base, and 12 bases lay in between. Germline CDR1 and CDR2: GTSNPN and SVGIG (reference sequence). CDR3 sequence (DNA): TGTGCCTGGAGCTCCGCAGGGCGGAACACTGAAGCTTTCTTT. Residues: CAWSSAGRNTEAFF.

The rearrangement uses TRBV11-2 and TRBJ2-5, with 8 bases matching TRBD2. The CDR3 spans 16 residues. Trimming cost V 6 bases and J 1 base; bases outside gene matches: 10. From germline, CDR1 is SGHAT and CDR2 FQNNGV. CDR3: CASRQGTSGSQETQYF. The CDR3 nucleotides are TGTGCCAGCAGGCAGGGAACTAGCGGATCCCAAGAGACCCAGTACTTC.

The chain carries TRBV7-2 and TRBJ1-1, with D tentatively TRBD1 (6 bases). This CDR3 is 14 amino acids long. Germline V gene data show CDR1 as SGHTA and CDR2 as FQGNSA. V lost 4 bases to trimming and J lost 2 bases, with 11 bases between them. CDR3 bases: TGTGCCAGCAGCTCCCCCGGGACAAACACTGAAGCTTTCTTT. Residues: CASSSPGTNTEAFF.

This clone was seen a handful of times. The V gene is TRBV14, the J gene TRBJ2-7, with TRBD1 matching over 11 bases. There are 17 residues in the CDR3. V lost 1 base, J lost 2 bases, and 7 bases stayed unmatched. The germline gives CDR1 SGHDN, CDR2 FVKESK. The CDR3 DNA reads TGTGCCAGCAGCCAAGCGACCCGGACAGGGGGCACCTACGAGCAGTACTTC. Protein: CASSQATRTGGTYEQYF.

J is TRBJ2-7 and V is TRBV7-9, with D possibly TRBD2 on 6 matching bases. V lost 7 bases to trimming and J lost 2 bases, with 21 bases between them. Germline CDR1 reads SEHNR; CDR2 reads FQNEAQ (reference sequence). The CDR3 runs 16 residues. Written as DNA, the CDR3 is TGTGCCAGCACCCTATCCTGGGGGGTTAGACCCTACGAGCAGTACTTC. Its translation: CASTLSWGVRPYEQYF.

Notes on this clone: One junction end disagrees with the germline gene, perhaps due to a read error. The chain combines TRBV25-1 with TRBJ2-7, with 11 bases aligning to TRBD2. The germline V gene has CDR1 MGHDK and CDR2 SYGVNS. CDR3 length equals 14 residues. In DNA, the CDR3 is TGTGCCAGCAGTGAATCGTGGCTAGCGGGGGGATCTGACTTC. Amino acid sequence: CASSESWLAGGSDF.

This chain joins TRBV6-5 and TRBJ2-5; D is perhaps TRBD1 (8 bases). This CDR3 has 16 residues. The V end lost 4 bases, the J end lost 3 bases, and 18 bases lay between the germline ends. Germline V lookup: CDR1 MNHEY, CDR2 SVGAGI. The CDR3 sequence: CASSSDRQGREETQYF. In DNA, the CDR3 is TGTGCCAGCAGTTCCGACCGACAGGGGAGGGAAGAGACCCAGTACTTC.

J is TRBJ2-2 and V is TRBV2; 10 nucleotides line up with TRBD2. The CDR3 loop spans 14 amino acids. V shed 7 bases, J shed 7 bases, and the junction held 6 bases outside the gene matches. The germline gives CDR1 SNHLY, CDR2 FYNNEI. The CDR3 DNA reads TGTGCCAGCAACCGGCTAGCGGGAGACGGGGAGCTGTTTTTT. This translates into CASNRLAGDGELFF.

The chain recombines TRBV19 with TRBJ2-7; maybe TRBD1 (5 bases). Deletions cut 5 bases from V and 3 bases from J, with 26 bases between. Germline V CDR1 and CDR2: LNHDA, SQIVND (reference sequence). CDR3 length: 18 residues. The CDR3, as DNA: TGTGCCAGTAGTCCCTCGGGCAGGGTAGGGCGAGTGGGCTACGAGCAGTACTTC. This translates into CASSPSGRVGRVGYEQYF.

This clone appeared a few times. This chain uses TRBV16 with TRBJ1-2; D possibly corresponds to TRBD1 (6 bases). Germline V gene lookup returns CDR1 KGHSY and CDR2 FQNENV. The CDR3 consists of 14 residues. V was clipped by 3 bases and J by 3 bases, with 11 bases between them. Here the CDR3 DNA reads TGTGCCAGCAGCCATGCGACAGGTGACTATGGCTACACCTTC. Its protein is CASSHATGDYGYTF.

The chain employs TRBV28 and TRBJ2-2; 7 nucleotides match TRBD2. The CDR3 consists of 15 residues. CDR1 and CDR2 (germline): MDHEN, SYDVKM. Trimming took 1 base from V and 5 from J; bases not matched to a gene: 4. CDR3 in DNA: TGTGCCAGCAGTTTATCGGGAGGAGGGACCGGGGAGCTGTTTTTT. It is translated as CASSLSGGGTGELFF.

This clone was seen more than once but under ten times. This chain joins TRBV18 and TRBJ2-7; tentatively, D is TRBD1 (5 bases). Germline CDR1 reads KGHSH; CDR2 reads LQKENI. This CDR3 has 12 amino acids. The V end was cut by 6 bases, the J end by 5 bases, with 11 bases between. The CDR3 DNA follows: TGTGCCAGCTCTCCCGACAGCGACGAGCAGTACTTC. Its protein product is CASSPDSDEQYF.

This clone occurred a few times. This chain uses TRBV23-1 with TRBJ2-2, with D possibly being TRBD1 (6 bases). TRBV23-1 is an open reading frame, and its role is uncertain. This CDR3 spans 16 amino acids. V dropped 2 bases and J dropped 5 bases, with 15 bases sitting between them. The CDR3 here is CASSQGVRGRTGELFF. CDR3 in DNA: TGCGCCAGCAGTCAAGGAGTTAGGGGGAGAACCGGGGAGCTGTTTTTT.

This rearrangement joins TRBV18 to TRBJ2-7, with 7 positions matching TRBD2. The V and J ends lost 2 bases and 4 bases, in that order; junction bases with no gene match: 20. The germline V gene has CDR1 KGHSH and CDR2 LQKENI. This CDR3 has 19 amino acids. This CDR3 is CASSPFTGREGPTRYEQYF. As DNA, the CDR3 is TGTGCCAGCTCACCATTTACGGGCAGGGAGGGACCAACCCGATACGAGCAGTACTTC.

V usage is TRBV25-1 and J usage is TRBJ1-4, with TRBD1 matching 10 bases. Germline assignment: CDR1 MGHDK and CDR2 SYGVNS. The J segment lost 8 bases and the V segment lost 10 bases, leaving 19 bases of the junction unmatched. The CDR3 has 17 residues. In nucleotides, the CDR3 is TGTGCCACCTCGGGGGGGACAGGGGCCGCCCCTTTGGAAAAACTGTTTTTT. It codes for CATSGGTGAAPLEKLFF. Variable domain in full (rest from reference TRBV25-1 and TRBJ1-4): EADIYQTPRYLVIGTGKKITLECSQTMGHDKMYWYQQDPGMELHLIHYSYGVNSTEKGDLSSESTVSRIRTEHFPLTLESARPSHTSQYLCATSGGTGAAPLEKLFFGSGTQLSVL.

The chain is built from TRBV29-1 and TRBJ2-2; 8 bases line up with TRBD2. Germline CDR1 is SQVTM and CDR2 is ANQGSEA. This CDR3 has 13 amino acids. With V trimmed by 7 bases and J by 7 bases, 8 bases remained unmatched. DNA of the CDR3: TGCAGCGCCTTGACTAGCGAGGGCGGGGAGCTGTTTTTT. The encoded protein is CSALTSEGGELFF.

A single count supports this clone. The chain couples TRBV5-1 to TRBJ2-7; D might be TRBD2 (6 bases). The CDR3 has 14 amino acids. In germline, CDR1 is SGHRS, CDR2 YFSETQ. Between the trimmed V and J ends, which lost 3 bases and 6 bases, there was a span of 16 bases. In DNA, the CDR3 is TGCGCCAGCAGCTCCCCACCGGGGAGGCGCGAGCAGTACTTC. It specifies CASSSPPGRREQYF. Together with reference TRBV5-1 and TRBJ2-7, the CDR3 gives the full variable domain: KAGVTQTPRYLIKTRGQQVTLSCSPISGHRSVSWYQQTPGQGLQFLFEYFSETQRNKGNFPGRFSGRQFSNSRSEMNVSTLELGDSALYLCASSSPPGRREQYFGPGTRLTVT.

The gene calls are TRBV4-1 and TRBJ1-2; 9 positions agree with TRBD1. Per germline, CDR1 MGHRA and CDR2 YSYEKL. V dropped 4 bases and J dropped 4; count of bases not matched to a gene: 13. This CDR3 region has 17 residues. CDR3 DNA sequence: TGCGCCAGCAGCCGGCCGGATACAGGGGGCGAGTTCTATGGCTACACCTTC. It specifies CASSRPDTGGEFYGYTF.

The CDR3 coding sequence is TGCGCCAGCAGCCAAGATATAGAGGGAGATGGCACAGATACGCAGTATTTT. This codes for CASSQDIEGDGTDTQYF. The chain recombines TRBV4-3 with TRBJ2-3; possible D gene TRBD2, 5 bases. The CDR3 is made up of 17 amino acids. CDR1 and CDR2 (germline): LGHNA, YSLEER. V dropped 0 bases and J dropped 1 base, with 14 bases sitting between them.

Note on this clone: A junction end diverges from the germline sequence, so it may reflect a read error. This sequence joins TRBV29-1 and TRBJ2-2; D may be TRBD2 (7 bases). Germline CDR1 and CDR2: SQVTM and ANQGSEA. CDR3 length: 16 amino acids. CDR3 protein: CSVEEKQGGNTRELFF. The CDR3 DNA follows: TGCAGCGTTGAAGAGAAACAGGGAGGGAACACCAGGGAGCTGTTTTTT.

V gene TRBV20-1 combines with J gene TRBJ2-5, with D unclear. The J call may be mistaken, given a closer DNA end match to TRBJ2-7. Germline CDR1 reads DFQATT; CDR2 reads SNEGSKA (reference sequence). CDR3 length: 10 residues. CDR3 DNA sequence: TGCAGTGCTAGTAACTACGAGCAGTACTTC. It codes for CSASNYEQYF.

The chain couples TRBV7-8 to TRBJ2-5; 7 bases agree with TRBD1. Germline CDR1 is SGHVS and CDR2 is FQNEAQ. This CDR3 region has 14 residues. V was clipped by 8 bases and J by 2 bases; unmatched bases: 8. The DNA of the CDR3 is TGTGCCAGCGGTCCTAGGGGACAGCAAGAGACCCAGTACTTC. Its protein product is CASGPRGQQETQYF.